This T cell receptor beta chain came from a study of T cells expressing NK-cell markers. General study findings and limits: In a group of about six donors, dominant NKG2C+ clonotypes represented roughly 1.0-7.5% of CD8+ T cells.

With regard to this clonotype: Its antigen is not identified.

TCRdb reprocessed the 5' RACE reads; each CDR3 protein has one entry and no DNA is given. With about 120,000 distinct CDR3 sequences in the sample, the ten largest clones hold roughly 18%. The CDR3 spans 13 residues. Germline V gene sequence: CDR1 MGHRA, CDR2 YSYEKL. This sequence joins TRBV4-1 and TRBJ2-5; TCRdb picks TRBD2, but there is no DNA to check that call. This TCR derives from a woman aged 18-70 years in good health. Sequencing was done on a sample of blood T cells: a sorted CD56 or NKG2C T cell subset, CD4+ or CD8+ T cells, or bulk PBMC T cells (not recorded which). This CDR3 is CASSGSGQETQYF.